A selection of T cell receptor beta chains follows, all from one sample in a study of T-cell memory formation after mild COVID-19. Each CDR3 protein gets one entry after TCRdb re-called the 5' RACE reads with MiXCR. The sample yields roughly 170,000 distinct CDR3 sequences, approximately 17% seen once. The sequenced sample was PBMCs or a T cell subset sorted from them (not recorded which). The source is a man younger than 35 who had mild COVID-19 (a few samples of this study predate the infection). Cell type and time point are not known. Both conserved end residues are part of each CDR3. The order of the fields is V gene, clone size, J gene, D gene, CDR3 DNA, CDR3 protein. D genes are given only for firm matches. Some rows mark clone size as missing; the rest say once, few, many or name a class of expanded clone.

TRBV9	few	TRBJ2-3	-	TGTGCCAGCAGCATTGGGCGGGACGGGACAGATACGCAGTATTTT	CASSIGRDGTDTQYF
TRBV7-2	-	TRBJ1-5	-	TGTGCCAGCAGCCGGGGCCGAGGGGATAATCAGCCCCAGCATTTT	CASSRGRGDNQPQHF
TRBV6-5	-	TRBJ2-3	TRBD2	TGTGCCAGCAAAATTACTAGCGGGGGAGGGGATACGCAGTATTTT	CASKITSGGGDTQYF
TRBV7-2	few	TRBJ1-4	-	TGTGCCAGCAGCCGGAGTGCTAATGAAAAACTGTTTTTT	CASSRSANEKLFF
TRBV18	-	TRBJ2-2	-	TGTGCCAGCTCACCACCGTCGCAGGGTAACTACGGGGAGCTGTTTTTT	CASSPPSQGNYGELFF
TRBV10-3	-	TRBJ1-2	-	TGTGCCATCAGTGAGGACAGGCCCCCCGCAGTTTATGGCTACACCTTC	CAISEDRPPAVYGYTF
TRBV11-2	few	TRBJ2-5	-	TGTGCCAGCAGCTTAGATTGGTCCCAGACCCAGTACTTC	CASSLDWSQTQYF
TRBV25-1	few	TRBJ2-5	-	TGTGCCAGCAGTGAATCCGGGCGGATGGGGGAGACCCAGTACTTC	CASSESGRMGETQYF
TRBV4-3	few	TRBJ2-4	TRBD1	TGCGCCAGCAGCCAACAGGGGGCAAACATTCAGTACTTC	CASSQQGANIQYF
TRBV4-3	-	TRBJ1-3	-	TGCGCCAGCAGCCAAGGGGAGGCCTCTGGAAACACCATATATTTT	CASSQGEASGNTIYF
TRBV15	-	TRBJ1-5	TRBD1	TGTGCCACCAGCAGAGACCCTTCGACAGGGAATCAGCCCCAGCATTTT	CATSRDPSTGNQPQHF
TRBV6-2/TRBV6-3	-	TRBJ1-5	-	TGTGCCAGCAGTTACTCGGGCGCCGGGCCCACTCAGCCCCAGCATTTT	CASSYSGAGPTQPQHF
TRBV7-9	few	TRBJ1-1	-	TGTGCCAGCAGCTTAGGTCAGGGACCCCACACTGAAGCTTTCTTT	CASSLGQGPHTEAFF
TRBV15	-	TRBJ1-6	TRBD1	TGTGCCACCAGCAGGTACAGGGGGCCGGACTCACCCCTCCACTTT	CATSRYRGPDSPLHF
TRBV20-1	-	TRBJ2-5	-	TGCAGTGCTAGATGGGACACCCAGTACTTC	CSARWDTQYF
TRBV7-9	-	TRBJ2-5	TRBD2	TGTGCCAGCAGCTTCCGGCTAGCGGGCGGGGAGACCCAGTACTTC	CASSFRLAGGETQYF
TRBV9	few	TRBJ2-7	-	TGTGCCAGCAGCGTAGATAGCCTGCGCGCCGAGCAGTACTTC	CASSVDSLRAEQYF
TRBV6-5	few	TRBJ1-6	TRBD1	TGTGCCAGCAGTTACACAGGGGTCAATTCACCCCTCCACTTT	CASSYTGVNSPLHF
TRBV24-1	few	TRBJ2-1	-	TGTGCCACCAGTGATTTCCAGGGTGAGCAGTTCTTC	CATSDFQGEQFF
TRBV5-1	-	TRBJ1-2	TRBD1	TGCGCCAGCAGCTCCGGGACAGGGAGGCGCGGCTACACCTTC	CASSSGTGRRGYTF
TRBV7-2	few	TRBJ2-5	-	TGTGCCAGCAGCCACCCAGGGTCCGCAGAGACCCAGTACTTC	CASSHPGSAETQYF
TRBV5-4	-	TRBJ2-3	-	TGTGCCAGCAGCTTGGGCAGGGTTAAAGATACGCAGTATTTT	CASSLGRVKDTQYF
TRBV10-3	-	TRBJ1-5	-	TGTGCCATCGCCCGAGACACAGGCAATCAGCCCCAGCATTTT	CAIARDTGNQPQHF
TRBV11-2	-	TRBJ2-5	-	TGTGCCAGCAGCTTAGGGGTGTGGGAGACCCAGTACTTC	CASSLGVWETQYF
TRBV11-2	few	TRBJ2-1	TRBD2	TGTGCCAGCAAAGGGACTAGCGGGGTTAACAATGAGCAGTTCTTC	CASKGTSGVNNEQFF
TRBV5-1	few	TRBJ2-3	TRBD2	TGCGCCAGCAGCTCGGGACTAGCGGGGGGGTCCACAGATACGCAGTATTTT	CASSSGLAGGSTDTQYF
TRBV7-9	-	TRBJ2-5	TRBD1	TGTGCCAGCAGGACAGGGGCTCCAGAGACCCAGTACTTC	CASRTGAPETQYF
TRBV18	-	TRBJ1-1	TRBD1	TGTGCCAGCTCACCACTTCGAGGGGGCGCAGGGACGAACACTGAAGCTTTCTTT	CASSPLRGGAGTNTEAFF
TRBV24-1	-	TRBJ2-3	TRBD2	TGTGCCACCAGTGAAGGGACTAGCGGATTCACAGATACGCAGTATTTT	CATSEGTSGFTDTQYF
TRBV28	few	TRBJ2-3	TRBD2	TGTGCCAGCAGCCCTTGGGGGGGGATCACAGATACGCAGTATTTT	CASSPWGGITDTQYF
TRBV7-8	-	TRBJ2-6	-	TGTGCCAGCAGCCTAACAGCCGCTGGGGCCAACGTCCTGACTTTC	CASSLTAAGANVLTF
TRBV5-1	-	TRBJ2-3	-	TGCGCCAGCAGCTCCGGACAGACGAAAAGCACAGATACGCAGTATTTT	CASSSGQTKSTDTQYF
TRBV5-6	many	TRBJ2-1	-	TGTGCCAGCAGCTTGCGTACCGGGTTCAATGAGCAGTTCTTC	CASSLRTGFNEQFF
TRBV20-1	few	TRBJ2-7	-	TGCAGTGCTAGAGATAGGGGTTACGAGCAGTACTTC	CSARDRGYEQYF
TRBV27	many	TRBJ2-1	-	TGTGCCAGCGGTCGACACCGCTCCTACAATGAGCAGTTCTTC	CASGRHRSYNEQFF
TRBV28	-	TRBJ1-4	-	TGTGCCAGCAGTTCCCCCGGGAGCCGAACTGAAAAACTGTTTTTT	CASSSPGSRTEKLFF
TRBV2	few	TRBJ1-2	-	TGTGCCAGCAGTGAACGGGTTTCGGACTATGGCTACACCTTC	CASSERVSDYGYTF
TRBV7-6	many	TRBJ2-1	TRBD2	TGTGCCAGCAGCTTGGGTTCTAGCGGAACCTACAATGAGCAGTTCTTC	CASSLGSSGTYNEQFF
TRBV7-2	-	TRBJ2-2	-	TGTGCCAGCAGCTTAGGTGGCCAGGGAGGAACCGGGGAGCTGTTTTTT	CASSLGGQGGTGELFF
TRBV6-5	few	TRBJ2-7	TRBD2	TGTGCCAGCAGCCACGGGAGGACCATCGAGCAGTACTTC	CASSHGRTIEQYF
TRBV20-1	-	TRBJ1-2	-	TGCAGTGCTAGAGATGAGACAGCCTATGGCTACACCTTC	CSARDETAYGYTF
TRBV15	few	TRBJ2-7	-	TGTGCCACCAGCAGATCTTCTGGCAGGAGTCCCTACGAGCAGTACTTC	CATSRSSGRSPYEQYF
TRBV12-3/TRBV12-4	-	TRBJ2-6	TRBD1	TGTGCCAGCAGCCCCATCCCGGGACAGGGAAACTCTGGGGCCAACGTCCTGACTTTC	CASSPIPGQGNSGANVLTF
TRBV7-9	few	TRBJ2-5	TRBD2	TGTGCCAGCAGCCCGAGCGGGACTTGGCAGACCCAGTACTTC	CASSPSGTWQTQYF
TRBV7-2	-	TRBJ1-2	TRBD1	TGTGCCAGCACCCTCCGGGACAGTTCTGGCTACACCTTC	CASTLRDSSGYTF
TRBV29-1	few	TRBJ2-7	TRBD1	TGCAGCGCCTTGGGGCCCACAGGGGGCGAGCAGTACTTC	CSALGPTGGEQYF
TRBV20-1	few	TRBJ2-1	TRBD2	TGCAGTGCTCCCAGCGGGACTCGCTCCTACAATGAGCAGTTCTTC	CSAPSGTRSYNEQFF
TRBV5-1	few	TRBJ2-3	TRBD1	TGCGCCAGCAGACCGGGACAGTCCACAGATACGCAGTATTTT	CASRPGQSTDTQYF
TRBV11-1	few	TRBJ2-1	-	TGTGCCAGCAGTTTGCCTGTACGCAATGAGCAGTTCTTC	CASSLPVRNEQFF
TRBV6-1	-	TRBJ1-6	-	TGTGCCAGCAAACCGGACAGCAATTCACCCCTCCACTTT	CASKPDSNSPLHF
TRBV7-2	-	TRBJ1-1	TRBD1	TGTGCCAGCACCGTCGACAGGGGGCAGGGTGAAGCTTTCTTT	CASTVDRGQGEAFF
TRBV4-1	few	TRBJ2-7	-	TGCGCCAGCAGCCATATCAGCTCCTACGAGCAGTACTTC	CASSHISSYEQYF